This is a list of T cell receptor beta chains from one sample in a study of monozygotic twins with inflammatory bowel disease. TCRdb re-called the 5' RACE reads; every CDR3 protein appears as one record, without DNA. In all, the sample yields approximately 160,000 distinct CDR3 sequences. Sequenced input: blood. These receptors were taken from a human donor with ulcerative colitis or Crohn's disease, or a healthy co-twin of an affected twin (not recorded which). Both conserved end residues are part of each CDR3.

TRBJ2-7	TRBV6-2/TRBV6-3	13	CASSLQKTYEQYF
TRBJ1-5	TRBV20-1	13	CSAWGTSNQPQHF
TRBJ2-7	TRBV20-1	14	CSATGLDQNYEQYF
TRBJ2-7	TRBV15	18	CATSRDRVLSGGSYEQYF
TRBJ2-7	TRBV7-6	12	CASSLDYNEQYF
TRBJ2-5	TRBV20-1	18	CSATPVGGLAGYQETQYF
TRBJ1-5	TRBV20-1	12	CGGGGGNQPQHF
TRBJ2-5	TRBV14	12	CASSQVDETQYF
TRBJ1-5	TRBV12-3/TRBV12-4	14	CASSLALGDQPQHF
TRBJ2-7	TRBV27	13	CASSSTLTGEQYF
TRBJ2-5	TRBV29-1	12	CSVDWIKETQYF
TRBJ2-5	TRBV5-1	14	CASKSEGGGETQYF
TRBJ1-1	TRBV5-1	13	CASSLSGVTEAFF
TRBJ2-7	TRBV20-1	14	CSAESGQGSYEQYF
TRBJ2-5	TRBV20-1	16	CSAREPSGRALETQYF
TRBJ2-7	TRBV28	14	CASSLGTPLYEQYF
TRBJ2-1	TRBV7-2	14	CASSSTSGRDEQFF
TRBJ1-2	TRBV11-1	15	CASSPGQGTNYGYTF
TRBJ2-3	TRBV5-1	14	CASSLGTSGHTQYF
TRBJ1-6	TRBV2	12	CASSDLWRALHF
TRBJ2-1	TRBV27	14	CASSWTGGGYEQFF
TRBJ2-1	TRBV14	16	CASSQYVTSGYNEQFF
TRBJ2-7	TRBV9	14	CASSVGAGTYEQYF
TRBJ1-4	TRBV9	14	CASSVGGTNEKLFF
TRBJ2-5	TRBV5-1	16	CASSLQGLAGDETQYF
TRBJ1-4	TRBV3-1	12	CASSQEHEKLFF
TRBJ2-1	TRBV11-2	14	CASRARAGGNEQFF
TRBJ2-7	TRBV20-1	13	CSASRDYGYEQYF
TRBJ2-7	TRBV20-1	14	CSLAGLLPFGEQYF
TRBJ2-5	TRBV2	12	CASNVAVETQYF
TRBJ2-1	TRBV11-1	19	CASSFPLAGGPTNLNEQFF
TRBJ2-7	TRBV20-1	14	CSARDYQGTYEQYF
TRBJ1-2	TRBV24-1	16	CATPLPATGGHYGYTF
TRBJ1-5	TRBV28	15	CASSSNQGIHQPQHF
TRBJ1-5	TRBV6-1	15	CASSRDPARRQPQHF
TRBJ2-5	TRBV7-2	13	CASSLNPGETQYF
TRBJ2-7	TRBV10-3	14	CAISVGTGGYEQYF
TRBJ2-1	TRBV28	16	CASSPFGESLYNEQFF
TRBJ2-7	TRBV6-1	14	CASSPGRPRDEQYF
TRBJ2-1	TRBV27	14	CASSLSGNLNEQFF
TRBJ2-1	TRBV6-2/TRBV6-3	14	CASSYEGVYNEQFF
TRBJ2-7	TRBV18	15	CASSTDGLAGGEQYF
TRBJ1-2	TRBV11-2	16	CASNLAGGQGAPGYTF
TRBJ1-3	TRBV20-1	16	CSARGAVKGSGNTIYF
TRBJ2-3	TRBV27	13	CASSFRGVDTQYF
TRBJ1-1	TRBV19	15	CATSRGSSMNTEAFF
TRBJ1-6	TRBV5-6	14	CASSIGGGYSPLHF
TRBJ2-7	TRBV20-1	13	CSARGQGTMEQYF
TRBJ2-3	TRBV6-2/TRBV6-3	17	CASIGGVSAQITDTQYF
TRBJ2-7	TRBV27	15	CASSSSGRARYEQYF
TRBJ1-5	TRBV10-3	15	CAISEGPAHHLAQHF
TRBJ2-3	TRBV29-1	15	CGVEDRQGARDTQYF
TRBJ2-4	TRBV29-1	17	CSVWVGTAVLAKNIQYF